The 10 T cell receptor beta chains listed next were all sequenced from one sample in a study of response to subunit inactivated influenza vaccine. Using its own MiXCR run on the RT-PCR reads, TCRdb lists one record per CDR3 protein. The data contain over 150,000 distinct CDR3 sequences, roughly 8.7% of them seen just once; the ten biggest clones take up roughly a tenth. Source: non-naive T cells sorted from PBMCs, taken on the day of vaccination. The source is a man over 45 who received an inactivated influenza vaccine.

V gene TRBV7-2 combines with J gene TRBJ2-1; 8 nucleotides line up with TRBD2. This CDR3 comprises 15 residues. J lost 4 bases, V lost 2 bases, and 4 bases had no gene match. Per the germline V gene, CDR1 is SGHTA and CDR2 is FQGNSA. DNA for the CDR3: TGTGCCAGCAGCTTATCGGGGGGGCATTACAATGAGCAGTTCTTC. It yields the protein CASSLSGGHYNEQFF.

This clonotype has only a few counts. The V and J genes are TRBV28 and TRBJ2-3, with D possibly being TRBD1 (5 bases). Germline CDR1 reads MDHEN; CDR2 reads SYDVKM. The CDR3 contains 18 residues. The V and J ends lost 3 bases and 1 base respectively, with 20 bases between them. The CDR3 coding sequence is TGTGCCAGCAGTTTTTTGCAGGGAACCCATTCTCGCACAGATACGCAGTATTTT. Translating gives CASSFLQGTHSRTDTQYF.

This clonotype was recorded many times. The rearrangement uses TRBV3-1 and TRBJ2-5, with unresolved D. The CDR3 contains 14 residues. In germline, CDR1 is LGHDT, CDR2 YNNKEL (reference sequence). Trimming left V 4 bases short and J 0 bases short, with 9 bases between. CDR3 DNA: TGTGCCAGCAGCCGCCCCATGGACCAAGAGACCCAGTACTTC. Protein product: CASSRPMDQETQYF.

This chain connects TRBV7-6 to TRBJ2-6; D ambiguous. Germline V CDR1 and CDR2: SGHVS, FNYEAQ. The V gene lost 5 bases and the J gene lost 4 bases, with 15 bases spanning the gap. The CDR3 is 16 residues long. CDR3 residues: CASSSFTTTGANVLTF. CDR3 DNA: TGTGCCAGCAGCAGCTTTACGACGACCGGGGCCAACGTCCTGACTTTC.

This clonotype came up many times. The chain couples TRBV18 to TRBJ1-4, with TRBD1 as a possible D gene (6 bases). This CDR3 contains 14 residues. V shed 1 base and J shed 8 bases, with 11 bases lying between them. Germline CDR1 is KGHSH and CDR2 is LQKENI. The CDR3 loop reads CASSPLRGGEKLFF. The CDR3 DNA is TGTGCCAGCTCACCACTCAGGGGAGGAGAAAAACTGTTTTTT. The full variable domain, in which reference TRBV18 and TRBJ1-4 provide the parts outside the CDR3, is NAGVMQNPRHLVRRRGQEARLRCSPMKGHSHVYWYRQLPEEGLKFMVYLQKENIIDESGMPKERFSAEFPKEGPSILRIQQVVRGDSAAYFCASSPLRGGEKLFFGSGTQLSVL.

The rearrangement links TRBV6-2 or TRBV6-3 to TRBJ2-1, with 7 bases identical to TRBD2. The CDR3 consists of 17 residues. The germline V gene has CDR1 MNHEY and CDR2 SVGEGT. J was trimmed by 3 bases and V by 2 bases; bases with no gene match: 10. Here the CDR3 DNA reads TGTGCCAGCAGTTACGAGAGGTCGGGGGGAAACTACAATGAGCAGTTCTTC. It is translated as CASSYERSGGNYNEQFF.

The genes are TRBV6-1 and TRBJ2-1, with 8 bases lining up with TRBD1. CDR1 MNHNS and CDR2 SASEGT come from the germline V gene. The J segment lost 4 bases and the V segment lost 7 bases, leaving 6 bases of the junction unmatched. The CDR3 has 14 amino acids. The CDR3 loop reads CASTGTGGYNEQFF. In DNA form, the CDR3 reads TGTGCCAGCACTGGGACAGGCGGGTACAATGAGCAGTTCTTC.

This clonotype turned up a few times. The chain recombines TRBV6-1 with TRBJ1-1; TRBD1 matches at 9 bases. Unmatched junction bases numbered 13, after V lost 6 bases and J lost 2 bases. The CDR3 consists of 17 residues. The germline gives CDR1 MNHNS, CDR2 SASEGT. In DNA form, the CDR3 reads TGTGCCAGCAGCCTCTCTACAGGGGGCCAAATTAACACTGAAGCTTTCTTT. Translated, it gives CASSLSTGGQINTEAFF.

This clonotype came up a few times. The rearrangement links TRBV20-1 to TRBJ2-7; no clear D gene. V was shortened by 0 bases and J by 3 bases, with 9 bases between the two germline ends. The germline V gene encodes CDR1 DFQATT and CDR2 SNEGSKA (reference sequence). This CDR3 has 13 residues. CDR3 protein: CSARDTTIYEQYF. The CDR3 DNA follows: TGCAGTGCTAGAGATACTACGATCTACGAGCAGTACTTC.

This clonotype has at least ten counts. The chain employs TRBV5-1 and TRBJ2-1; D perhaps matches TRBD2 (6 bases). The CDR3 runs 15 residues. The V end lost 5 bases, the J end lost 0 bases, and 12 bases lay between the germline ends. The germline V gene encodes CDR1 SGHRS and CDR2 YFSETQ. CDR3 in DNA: TGCGCCAGCAGATCTAGCGTGAGCTCCTACAATGAGCAGTTCTTC. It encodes CASRSSVSSYNEQFF.